This is a list of T cell receptor beta chains from one sample in a study of blood T cell repertoires in COVID-19. Repertoires were generated with immunoSEQ multiplex PCR, while TCRdb's copy carries only in-frame clones and drops some. The sample records roughly 130,000 clones, about 79% being singletons. The sample was peripheral blood. The receptors here all came from an elderly woman with acute or convalescent COVID-19. Each CDR3 is given with its conserved first and last residue. A D gene is named only where the DNA matches it firmly. Part of the rows lack a size; the others show once, few, many or a class for expanded clones.

clone_size | cdr3_length | j_call | v_call | d_call | cdr3_aa | cdr3_nt
. | 13 | TRBJ1-5 | TRBV3-1/TRBV3-2 | . | CASSRGGDQPQHF | TGTGCCAGCAGCCGAGGGGGTGATCAGCCCCAGCATTTT
. | 15 | TRBJ1-6 | TRBV7-8 | TRBD1 | CASSPRTGGQPPLHF | TGTGCCAGCAGCCCCCGGACAGGGGGGCAACCACCCCTCCACTTT
. | 15 | TRBJ1-3 | TRBV7-6 | TRBD1 | CASSFDRARGNTIYF | TGTGCCAGCAGCTTCGACAGGGCGAGAGGAAACACCATATATTTT
few | 14 | TRBJ1-1 | TRBV5-6 | . | CASSFPGISTEAFF | TGTGCCAGCAGCTTCCCGGGGATCAGCACTGAAGCTTTCTTT
. | 13 | TRBJ2-4 | TRBV4-1 | TRBD2 | CASSGAGGNIQYF | TGCGCCAGCAGCGGAGCGGGGGGGAACATTCAGTACTTC
. | 16 | TRBJ1-3 | TRBV3-1/TRBV3-2 | . | CASSFFDRGTGNTIYF | TGTGCCAGCAGCTTTTTCGACAGAGGAACTGGAAACACCATATATTTT
. | 14 | TRBJ2-7 | TRBV6-5 | TRBD1 | CASSRGQGADEQYF | TGTGCCAGCAGCCGTGGACAGGGGGCAGATGAGCAGTACTTC
. | 16 | TRBJ1-2 | TRBV6-6 | . | CASSSPPGATNYGYTF | TGTGCCAGCAGTTCCCCCCCAGGGGCTACTAACTATGGCTACACCTTC
. | 14 | TRBJ1-1 | TRBV28 | . | CASSLILGDPEAFF | TGTGCCAGCAGTTTAATATTGGGAGACCCTGAAGCTTTCTTT
. | 17 | TRBJ2-3 | TRBV5-1 | TRBD2 | CASSRLTQRGVTDTQYF | TGCGCCAGCAGCCGCCTGACTCAGCGGGGGGTCACAGATACGCAGTATTTT
. | 15 | TRBJ2-3 | TRBV2 | TRBD1 | CASRRNRGSTDTQYF | TGTGCCAGCAGGAGGAACAGGGGGAGCACAGATACGCAGTATTTT
once | 14 | TRBJ2-2 | TRBV16 | . | CASSQSRGTGELFF | TGTGCCAGCAGCCAATCTAGGGGAACCGGGGAGCTGTTTTTT
. | 14 | TRBJ2-1 | TRBV4-1 | . | CASSKGGAYNEQFF | TGCGCCAGCAGCAAGGGGGGGGCTTACAATGAGCAGTTCTTC
. | 15 | TRBJ1-6 | TRBV11-2 | . | CASSQRGTELGPLHF | TGTGCCAGCAGCCAGCGCGGGACGGAACTGGGTCCCCTCCACTTT
. | 18 | TRBJ1-1 | TRBV25-1 | . | CASSENRRVSALGTEAFF | TGTGCCAGCAGTGAAAACCGCCGGGTCTCGGCGTTGGGCACTGAAGCTTTCTTT
. | 14 | TRBJ2-3 | TRBV6-4 | . | CASPPGGPTDTQYF | TGTGCCAGCCCCCCCGGGGGACCCACAGATACGCAGTATTTT
. | 14 | TRBJ1-6 | TRBV3-1/TRBV3-2 | . | CASSQDGGRSPLHF | TGTGCCAGCAGCCAAGATGGGGGCCGTTCACCCCTCCACTTT
. | 17 | TRBJ1-6 | TRBV3-1/TRBV3-2 | TRBD1 | CASSHGGQGFNNSPLHF | TGTGCCAGCAGCCACGGGGGACAGGGATTCAATAATTCACCCCTCCACTTT
. | 17 | TRBJ1-2 | TRBV3-1/TRBV3-2 | . | CASSQVAGRGPNYGYTF | TGTGCCAGCAGCCAAGTTGCGGGGCGCGGCCCTAACTATGGCTACACCTTC
. | 14 | TRBJ1-2 | TRBV29-1 | TRBD1 | CSVEGAGGDYGYTF | TGCAGCGTTGAAGGGGCAGGGGGCGACTATGGCTACACCTTC
. | 13 | TRBJ1-2 | TRBV9 | . | CASSVGRNYGYTF | TGTGCCAGCAGCGTAGGCAGGAACTATGGCTACACCTTC
few | 14 | TRBJ1-2 | TRBV19 | TRBD1 | CASTQAPGTGTVYF | TGTGCCAGTACCCAAGCACCAGGGACCGGGACAGTGTACTTC
. | 15 | TRBJ1-5 | TRBV5-1 | TRBD1 | CASSPGTGAGQPQHF | TGCGCCAGCAGTCCCGGGACAGGGGCGGGTCAGCCCCAGCATTTT
few | 16 | TRBJ1-5 | TRBV19 | . | CATVGWGRSSNQPQHF | TGTGCCACTGTAGGATGGGGCAGGTCTAGCAATCAGCCCCAGCATTTT
. | 16 | TRBJ1-4 | TRBV10-1 | TRBD1 | CASSAAGGIGNEKLFF | TGCGCCAGCAGTGCGGCAGGGGGCATCGGGAATGAAAAACTGTTTTTT